Shown below are 28 T cell receptor beta chains from a single sample sequenced in a study of neurological immune-mediated disorders. In TCRdb, the 5' RACE reads were re-called with MiXCR into one record per CDR3 protein. The profile shows approximately 48,000 distinct CDR3 sequences, less than 4% of them singletons. The sample taken for sequencing was PBMCs. The receptors originated from a woman aged 50 to 65 with multiple sclerosis.

The CDR3 coding sequence is TGTGCCAGCAGCCAACTACCGGGACAGGGAAACTATGGCTACACCTTC. It is translated as CASSQLPGQGNYGYTF. This chain connects TRBV6-1 to TRBJ1-2, with TRBD1 matching over 9 bases. There are 16 residues in the CDR3. J gave up 2 bases and V 6 bases, and 10 bases lay outside the gene matches. Germline-derived CDR1 and CDR2 are MNHNS and SASEGT.

This clonotype was seen at least ten times. The chain links TRBV7-2 to TRBJ1-1; D gene uncertain. CDR1 is SGHTA, CDR2 FQGNSA, per germline. The CDR3 loop spans 14 amino acids. The germline V and J ends were trimmed by 4 bases and 3 bases, with 12 bases remaining between them. Written as DNA, the CDR3 is TGTGCCAGCAGCTCATCCAAGTCGTACACTGAAGCTTTCTTT. This translates into CASSSSKSYTEAFF.

Many counts were recorded for this clonotype. The chain joins TRBV7-2 to TRBJ2-1; 11 bases map to TRBD2. Germline lookup yields CDR1 SGHTA and CDR2 FQGNSA. J gave up 8 bases and V 5 bases, and 14 bases lay outside the gene matches. The CDR3 covers 17 residues. CDR3: CASSPRLAGGPVDEQFF. CDR3 DNA sequence: TGTGCCAGCAGCCCTCGCCTAGCGGGGGGCCCGGTCGATGAGCAGTTCTTC. Complete variable domain (other parts from reference TRBV7-2 and TRBJ2-1): GAGVSQSPSNKVTEKGKDVELRCDPISGHTALYWYRQSLGQGLEFLIYFQGNSAPDKSGLPSDRFSAERTGGSVSTLTIQRTQQEDSAVYLCASSPRLAGGPVDEQFFGPGTRLTVL.

This clonotype was seen at least ten times. The chain uses TRBV12-3 or TRBV12-4 and TRBJ1-3, with TRBD1 matching 7 bases. V lost 10 bases to trimming and J lost 0 bases; unmatched junction nucleotides: 15. CDR3 size: 17 residues. CDR3 nucleotides: TGTGCCATCCACCCCCTCAGCAGGGACAGCTCTGGAAACACCATATATTTT. This encodes CAIHPLSRDSSGNTIYF.

This clonotype came up many times. The chain links TRBV20-1 to TRBJ2-2; D remains unclear. V lost 8 bases to trimming and J lost 1 base, with 8 bases between them. Germline V gene lookup returns CDR1 DFQATT and CDR2 SNEGSKA (reference sequence). CDR3 length equals 12 residues. CDR3 sequence: CSILKNTGELFF. DNA for the CDR3: TGCAGTATTCTAAAGAACACCGGGGAGCTGTTTTTT.

The chain links TRBV7-2 to TRBJ2-3; TRBD2 agrees at 13 bases. Germline lookup yields CDR1 SGHTA and CDR2 FQGNSA. The V gene end was trimmed by 7 bases and the J gene end by 6 bases; junction bases not matched to a gene: 10. The CDR3 length is 16 residues. The chain's CDR3 is CASNPLAGGFRDTQYF. CDR3 in DNA: TGTGCCAGCAACCCACTAGCGGGGGGGTTCCGGGATACGCAGTATTTT.

At least ten counts were recorded for this clonotype. The rearrangement joins TRBV20-1 to TRBJ2-3; a weak D match, TRBD2 (5 bases). The CDR3 totals 19 residues. Germline V CDR1 and CDR2: DFQATT, SNEGSKA (reference sequence). Trimming cost V 1 base and J 0 bases, with 23 bases left between them. DNA of the CDR3: TGCAGTGCTAGAGTTGTAGGGATCTCTAGCAGTCCTAGCACAGATACGCAGTATTTT. Translation gives CSARVVGISSSPSTDTQYF.

This clonotype occurred many times. The chain links TRBV6-4 to TRBJ2-3; D perhaps matches TRBD1 (6 bases). This CDR3 is built from 16 residues. Between the trimmed V and J ends, which lost 4 bases and 3 bases, there was a span of 17 bases. Germline CDR1 reads MRHNA; CDR2 reads SNTAGT. CDR3 residues: CASSASTGGPTDTQYF. The CDR3, as DNA: TGTGCCAGCAGTGCCTCGACAGGCGGCCCTACAGATACGCAGTATTTT.

This clonotype was recorded a few times. This chain connects TRBV7-6 to TRBJ2-5; 7 nucleotides line up with TRBD2. Trimming removed 1 base from V and 1 base from J; junction bases left unmatched: 6. Germline CDR1 and CDR2: SGHVS and FNYEAQ. The CDR3 runs 16 residues. The CDR3 coding sequence is TGTGCCAGCAGCTTAGGCCCCTCTAGCGGCCAAGAGACCCAGTACTTC. It is translated as CASSLGPSSGQETQYF.

This clonotype was counted many times. This chain joins TRBV20-1 and TRBJ2-1, with D hard to call. Germline lookup yields CDR1 DFQATT and CDR2 SNEGSKA (reference sequence). Trimming cost V 0 bases and J 0 bases, with 12 bases left between them. The CDR3 has 16 amino acids. Written as DNA, the CDR3 is TGCAGTGCTAGAGAGCAAAGTCATAGCTCCTACAATGAGCAGTTCTTC. Protein: CSAREQSHSSYNEQFF.

This clonotype has ten or more counts. The V and J genes are TRBV6-6 and TRBJ1-1; TRBD1 is a possible D gene (6 bases). Germline-derived CDR1 and CDR2 are MNHNY and SVGAGI (reference sequence). The CDR3 sequence is 12 residues long. Trimming took off 0 bases at V and 7 bases at J, with 6 bases between the two ends. CDR3 bases: TGTGCCAGCAGTTACTCGGACAGTGAAGCTTTCTTT. Translated: CASSYSDSEAFF.

This clonotype has at least ten counts. The J gene is TRBJ1-2, the V gene TRBV18, with D maybe TRBD1 (6 bases). CDR1 and CDR2 (germline): KGHSH, LQKENI. V lost 1 base to trimming and J lost 8 bases, with 14 bases between them. CDR3 length: 14 residues. The CDR3 nucleotides are TGTGCCAGCTCACCACAGACAGGCAGCGGGGGCTACACCTTC. Protein: CASSPQTGSGGYTF.

This clonotype was observed many times. The chain couples TRBV20-1 to TRBJ2-1; possible D gene TRBD1, 6 bases. Germline loops: CDR1 DFQATT, CDR2 SNEGSKA (reference sequence). V lost 3 bases to trimming and J lost 5 bases, with 14 bases between them. This CDR3 contains 14 residues. The CDR3 bases are TGCAGTGCTAGGGCCTTGACAGGACACAATGAGCAGTTCTTC. This translates into CSARALTGHNEQFF.

This clonotype was picked up many times. The chain links TRBV5-1 to TRBJ1-6, with a tentative D call TRBD1 (6 bases). CDR1 and CDR2 from the germline V gene are SGHRS and YFSETQ. V lost 3 bases, J lost 7 bases, and 17 bases lay in between. The CDR3 length is 16 residues. For the CDR3, the DNA is TGCGCCAGCAGCTCCCCGCGGCAGGGGTCGAATTCACCCCTCCACTTT. Translation gives CASSSPRQGSNSPLHF.

The sample holds many counts of this clonotype. The V gene is TRBV3-1, the J gene TRBJ2-5, with TRBD2 matching over 14 bases. This CDR3 region has 16 residues. Unmatched junction bases numbered 7, after V lost 6 bases and J lost 4 bases. Germline CDR1 is LGHDT and CDR2 is YNNKEL (reference sequence). CDR3 sequence: CASRGGTSGSGETQYF. In DNA form, the CDR3 reads TGTGCCAGCAGAGGTGGGACTAGCGGGAGCGGAGAGACCCAGTACTTC.

The table lists this clonotype with many counts. The J gene is TRBJ1-1, the V gene TRBV27, with a possible D match to TRBD1 (5 bases). V was shortened by 6 bases and J by 0 bases, with 20 bases between the two germline ends. CDR3 length: 17 amino acids. Germline V gene sequence: CDR1 MNHEY, CDR2 SMNVEV (reference sequence). CDR3 sequence reads: CASRTGTAGPMNTEAFF. The DNA of the CDR3 is TGTGCCAGCAGAACTGGGACCGCTGGCCCTATGAACACTGAAGCTTTCTTT.

This clonotype was counted at least ten times. V and J are TRBV6-1 and TRBJ2-2; 11 bases are shared with TRBD2. The germline V gene has CDR1 MNHNS and CDR2 SASEGT. CDR3 length: 15 residues. V gave up 2 bases and J gave up 4 bases; unmatched junction bases: 0. CDR3 sequence reads: CASSELAGGTGELFF. The CDR3, as DNA: TGTGCCAGCAGTGAACTAGCGGGGGGCACCGGGGAGCTGTTTTTT.

This clonotype occurred many times. This rearrangement joins TRBV20-1 to TRBJ2-3; possibly TRBD2 for D (5 bases). V shed 0 bases and J shed 4 bases, with 14 bases lying between them. Per the germline V gene, CDR1 is DFQATT and CDR2 is SNEGSKA (reference sequence). This CDR3 spans 15 amino acids. CDR3 DNA: TGCAGTGCTAGAGATGGGCTAGCCGTCCCAGATACGCAGTATTTT. It yields the protein CSARDGLAVPDTQYF.

The chain uses TRBV5-1 and TRBJ1-2, with D unresolved. The CDR3 consists of 13 residues. Germline V gives CDR1 SGHRS, CDR2 YFSETQ. The V and J ends lost 4 bases and 9 bases respectively, with 16 bases between them. Written as DNA, the CDR3 is TGCGCCAGCAGCCCGGCTGGGGAGAGTCGCTACACCTTC. This encodes CASSPAGESRYTF.

This clonotype has a count of ten or more. V and J are TRBV20-1 and TRBJ1-5; TRBD1 might be the D (6 bases). Trimming left V 3 bases short and J 6 bases short, with 18 bases between. The germline CDR1 and CDR2 sequences are DFQATT and SNEGSKA (reference sequence). The CDR3 is 15 amino acids. The CDR3: CSARRGGRYGQPQHF. For the CDR3, the DNA is TGCAGTGCTAGGAGGGGGGGGAGATATGGTCAGCCCCAGCATTTT.

This clonotype has at least ten counts. The chain combines TRBV2 with TRBJ2-3, with TRBD2 matching 12 bases. V was pared by 6 bases and J by 7 bases, with 8 bases of the junction left unmatched. The CDR3 runs to 15 residues. Looked up from germline, CDR1 is SNHLY and CDR2 is FYNNEI. The CDR3 nucleotides read TGTGCCAGCAGCCAACTAGCGGGAGGTCCCAATACGCAGTATTTT. It encodes CASSQLAGGPNTQYF.

This clonotype has ten or more counts. The V and J genes are TRBV20-1 and TRBJ1-1; possibly TRBD1 for D (5 bases). This CDR3 has 17 residues. Germline V gives CDR1 DFQATT, CDR2 SNEGSKA (reference sequence). Trimming took off 0 bases at V and 3 bases at J, with 20 bases between the two ends. The CDR3 sequence is CSARDLRVREGDTEAFF. The CDR3 DNA is TGCAGTGCTAGAGACCTCAGGGTGAGGGAAGGGGACACTGAAGCTTTCTTT.

This clonotype has ten or more counts. CDR3 loop: CASSSSGEGETQYF. The CDR3 coding sequence is TGTGCCAGCAGTTCCTCCGGGGAAGGAGAGACCCAGTACTTC. This chain joins TRBV12-3 or TRBV12-4 and TRBJ2-5, with D tentatively TRBD2 (5 bases). This CDR3 has 14 amino acids. V was clipped by 4 bases and J by 4 bases, with 13 bases between them.

This clonotype occurred many times. The V gene is TRBV5-1, the J gene TRBJ1-3; 10 bases align to TRBD1. Germline loops: CDR1 SGHRS, CDR2 YFSETQ. The CDR3 length is 17 residues. V shed 1 base and J 2 bases; nucleotides not matched to a gene: 6. The CDR3 DNA is TGCGCCAGCAGCTTGACCACCGGGACAGGGGCTGGAAACACCATATATTTT. Encoded protein: CASSLTTGTGAGNTIYF.

Only a few counts were recorded for this clonotype. This rearrangement joins TRBV15 to TRBJ2-1; 8 bases are a match to TRBD2. The CDR3 contains 14 residues. Germline CDR1 and CDR2: LNHNV and YYDKDF (reference sequence). With 7 bases clipped from V and 1 base from J, the junction kept 3 bases outside the gene matches. CDR3 nucleotides: TGTGCCACCAAGGCTAGCGGGTCCTACAATGAGCAGTTCTTC. Its translation: CATKASGSYNEQFF. Complete variable domain (other parts from reference TRBV15 and TRBJ2-1): DAMVIQNPRYQVTQFGKPVTLSCSQTLNHNVMYWYQQKSSQAPKLLFHYYDKDFNNEADTPDNFQSRRPNTSFCFLDIRSPGLGDTAMYLCATKASGSYNEQFFGPGTRLTVL.

This clonotype has a count of ten or more. The rearrangement joins TRBV4-1 to TRBJ2-2; 9 nucleotides line up with TRBD2. The J segment lost 0 bases and the V segment lost 1 base, leaving 9 bases of the junction unmatched. Germline CDR1 MGHRA, CDR2 YSYEKL. This CDR3 is built from 19 residues. CDR3 coding DNA: TGCGCCAGCAGCCAAGCGGTAGCGGGGGCCATGGCGAACACCGGGGAGCTGTTTTTT. Translation gives CASSQAVAGAMANTGELFF.

The chain employs TRBV4-1 and TRBJ2-2; D gene ambiguous. The CDR3 is 12 residues long. Trimming took off 7 bases at V and 2 bases at J, with 5 bases between the two ends. Germline loops: CDR1 MGHRA, CDR2 YSYEKL. The CDR3 sequence is CASTPNTGELFF. Here the CDR3 DNA reads TGCGCCAGCACCCCTAACACCGGGGAGCTGTTTTTT.

This clonotype was detected many times. The chain is built from TRBV5-1 and TRBJ2-3; TRBD2 matches 8 bases. This CDR3 spans 15 amino acids. V lost 2 bases, J lost 3 bases, and 5 bases stayed unmatched. In germline, CDR1 is SGHRS, CDR2 YFSETQ. CDR3 nucleotides: TGCGCCAGCAGCTTCGGGGGGGAGGAAACAGATACGCAGTATTTT. Translated: CASSFGGEETDTQYF.